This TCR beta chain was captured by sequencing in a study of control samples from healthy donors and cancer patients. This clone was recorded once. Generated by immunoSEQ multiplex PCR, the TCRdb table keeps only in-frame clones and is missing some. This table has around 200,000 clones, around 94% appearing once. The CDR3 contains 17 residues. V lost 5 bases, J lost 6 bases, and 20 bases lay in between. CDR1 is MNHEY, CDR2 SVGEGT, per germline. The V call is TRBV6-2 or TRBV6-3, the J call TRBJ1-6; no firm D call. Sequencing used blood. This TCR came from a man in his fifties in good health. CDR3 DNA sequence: TGTGCCAGCAGTCCCTCATCTCGGTCGGGCACTAATTCACCCCTCCACTTT. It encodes CASSPSSRSGTNSPLHF.